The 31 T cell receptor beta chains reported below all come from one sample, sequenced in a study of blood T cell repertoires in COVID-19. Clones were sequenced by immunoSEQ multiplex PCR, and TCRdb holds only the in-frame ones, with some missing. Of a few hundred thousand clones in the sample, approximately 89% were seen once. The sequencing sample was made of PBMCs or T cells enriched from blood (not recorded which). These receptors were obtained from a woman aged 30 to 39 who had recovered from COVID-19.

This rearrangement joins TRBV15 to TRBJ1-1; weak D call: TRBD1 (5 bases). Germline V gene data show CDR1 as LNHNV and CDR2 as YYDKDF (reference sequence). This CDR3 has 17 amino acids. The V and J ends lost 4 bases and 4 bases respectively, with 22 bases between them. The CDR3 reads CATSTDRGGTRGTEAFF. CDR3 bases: TGTGCCACCAGCACCGATCGAGGCGGGACTAGGGGCACTGAAGCTTTCTTT.

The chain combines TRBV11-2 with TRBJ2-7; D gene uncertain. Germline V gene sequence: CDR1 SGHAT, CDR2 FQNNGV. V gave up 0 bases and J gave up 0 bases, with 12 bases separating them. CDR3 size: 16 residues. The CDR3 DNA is TGTGCCAGCAGCTTAGAAGGCAGGATATTCTCCTACGAGCAGTACTTC. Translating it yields CASSLEGRIFSYEQYF.

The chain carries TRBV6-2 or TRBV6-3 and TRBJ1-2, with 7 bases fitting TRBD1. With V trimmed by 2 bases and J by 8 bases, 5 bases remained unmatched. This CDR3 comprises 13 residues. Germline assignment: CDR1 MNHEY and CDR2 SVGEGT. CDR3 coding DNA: TGTGCCAGCAGTTACCGGGACAGCTGGGGCTACACCTTC. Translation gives CASSYRDSWGYTF.

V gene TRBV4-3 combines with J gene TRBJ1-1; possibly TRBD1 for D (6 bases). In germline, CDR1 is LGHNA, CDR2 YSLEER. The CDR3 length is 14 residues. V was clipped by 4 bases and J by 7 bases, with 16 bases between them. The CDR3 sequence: CASSPLEGDSEAFF. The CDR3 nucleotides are TGCGCCAGCAGCCCCCTCGAGGGGGATAGTGAAGCTTTCTTT.

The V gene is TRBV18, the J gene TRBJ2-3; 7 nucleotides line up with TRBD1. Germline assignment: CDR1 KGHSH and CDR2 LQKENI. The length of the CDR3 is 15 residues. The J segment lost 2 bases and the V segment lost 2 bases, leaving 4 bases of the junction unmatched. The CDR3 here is CASSPGTAPTDTQYF. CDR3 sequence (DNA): TGTGCCAGCTCACCAGGGACAGCTCCCACAGATACGCAGTATTTT.

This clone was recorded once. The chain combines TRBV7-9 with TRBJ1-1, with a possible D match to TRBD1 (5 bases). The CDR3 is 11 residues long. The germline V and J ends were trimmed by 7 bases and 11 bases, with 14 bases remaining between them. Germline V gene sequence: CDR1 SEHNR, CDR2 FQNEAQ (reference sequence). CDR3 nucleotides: TGTGCCAGCAACCCCGGGACTCGGGCTTTCTTT. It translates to CASNPGTRAFF. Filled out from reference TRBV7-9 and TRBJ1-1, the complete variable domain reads DTGVSQNPRHKITKRGQNVTFRCDPISEHNRLYWYRQTLGQGPEFLTYFQNEAQLEKSRLLSDRFSAERPKGSFSTLEIQRTEQGDSAMYLCASNPGTRAFFGQGTRLTVV.

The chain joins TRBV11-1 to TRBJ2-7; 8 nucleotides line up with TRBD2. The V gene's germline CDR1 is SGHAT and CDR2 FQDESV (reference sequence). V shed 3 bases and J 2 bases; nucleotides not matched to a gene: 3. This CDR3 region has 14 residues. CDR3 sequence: CASSFNGRAYEQYF. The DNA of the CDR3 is TGTGCCAGCAGCTTCAACGGGAGGGCCTACGAGCAGTACTTC.

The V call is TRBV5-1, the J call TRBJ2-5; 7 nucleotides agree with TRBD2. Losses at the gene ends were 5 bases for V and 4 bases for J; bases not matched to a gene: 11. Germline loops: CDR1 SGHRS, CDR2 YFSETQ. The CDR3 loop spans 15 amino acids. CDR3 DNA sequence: TGCGCCAGCAGGTTTTCGGCGGGAGTAGGAGAGACCCAGTACTTC. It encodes CASRFSAGVGETQYF. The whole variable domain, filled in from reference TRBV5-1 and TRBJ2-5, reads KAGVTQTPRYLIKTRGQQVTLSCSPISGHRSVSWYQQTPGQGLQFLFEYFSETQRNKGNFPGRFSGRQFSNSRSEMNVSTLELGDSALYLCASRFSAGVGETQYFGPGTRLLVL.

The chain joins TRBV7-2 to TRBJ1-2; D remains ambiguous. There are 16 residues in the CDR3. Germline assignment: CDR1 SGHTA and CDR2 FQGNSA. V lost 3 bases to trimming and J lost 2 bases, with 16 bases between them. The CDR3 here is CASSFYIGSSNYGYTF. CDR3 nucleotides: TGTGCCAGCAGCTTCTATATAGGGAGCTCGAACTATGGCTACACCTTC.

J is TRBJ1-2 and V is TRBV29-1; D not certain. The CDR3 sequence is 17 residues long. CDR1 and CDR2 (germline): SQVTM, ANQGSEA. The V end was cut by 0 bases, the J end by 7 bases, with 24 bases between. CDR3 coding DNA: TGCAGCGTTGAAGAAGGCAACCAGAGTAAACTAGGGTGTGGCTACACCTTC. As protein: CSVEEGNQSKLGCGYTF.

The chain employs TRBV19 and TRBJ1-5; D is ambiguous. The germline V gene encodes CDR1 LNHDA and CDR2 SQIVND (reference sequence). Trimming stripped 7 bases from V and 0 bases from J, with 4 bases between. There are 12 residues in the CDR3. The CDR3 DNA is TGTGCCAGTACCCGTAGCAATCAGCCCCAGCATTTT. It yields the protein CASTRSNQPQHF.

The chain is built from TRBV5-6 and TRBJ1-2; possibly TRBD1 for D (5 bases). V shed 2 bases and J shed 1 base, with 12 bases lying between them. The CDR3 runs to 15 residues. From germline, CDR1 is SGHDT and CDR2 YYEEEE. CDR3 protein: CASSFRGHLNYGYTF. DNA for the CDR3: TGTGCCAGCAGCTTCCGAGGACACCTTAACTATGGCTACACCTTC.

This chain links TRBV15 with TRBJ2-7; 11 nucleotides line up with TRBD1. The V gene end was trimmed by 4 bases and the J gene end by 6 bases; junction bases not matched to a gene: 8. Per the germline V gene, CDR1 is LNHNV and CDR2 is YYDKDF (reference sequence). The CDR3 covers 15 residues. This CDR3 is CATSIGRTGGSEQYF. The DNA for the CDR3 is TGTGCCACCAGCATTGGCCGGACAGGGGGCAGCGAGCAGTACTTC. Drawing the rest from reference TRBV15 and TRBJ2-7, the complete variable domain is DAMVIQNPRYQVTQFGKPVTLSCSQTLNHNVMYWYQQKSSQAPKLLFHYYDKDFNNEADTPDNFQSRRPNTSFCFLDIRSPGLGDTAMYLCATSIGRTGGSEQYFGPGTRLTVT.

The CDR3 protein is CASSLRGPGNTIYF. CDR3 nucleotide sequence: TGTGCCAGCAGTCTCAGGGGGCCTGGAAACACCATATATTTT. The V and J genes are TRBV27 and TRBJ1-3; 8 bases are shared with TRBD1. This CDR3 comprises 14 residues. CDR1 and CDR2 from the germline V gene are MNHEY and SMNVEV (reference sequence). The trim removed 5 bases at V and 2 bases at J, leaving 2 bases unmatched.

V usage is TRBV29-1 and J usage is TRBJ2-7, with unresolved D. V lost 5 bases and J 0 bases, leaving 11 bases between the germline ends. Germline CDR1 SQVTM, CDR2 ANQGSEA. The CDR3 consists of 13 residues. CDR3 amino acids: CSVLAPSSYEQYF. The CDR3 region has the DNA TGCAGCGTTCTGGCTCCTAGCTCCTACGAGCAGTACTTC.

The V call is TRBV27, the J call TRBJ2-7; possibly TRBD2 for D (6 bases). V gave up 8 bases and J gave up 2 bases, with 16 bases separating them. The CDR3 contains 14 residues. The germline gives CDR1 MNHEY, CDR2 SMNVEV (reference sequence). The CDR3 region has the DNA TGTGCCAGCGGATTCTGGGGGGTAACCTACGAGCAGTACTTC. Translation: CASGFWGVTYEQYF.

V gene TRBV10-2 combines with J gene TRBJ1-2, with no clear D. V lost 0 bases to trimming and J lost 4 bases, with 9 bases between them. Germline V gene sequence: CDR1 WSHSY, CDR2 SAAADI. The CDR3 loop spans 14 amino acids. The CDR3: CASSESVFFYGYTF. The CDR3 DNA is TGCGCCAGCAGTGAGTCCGTTTTCTTCTATGGCTACACCTTC.

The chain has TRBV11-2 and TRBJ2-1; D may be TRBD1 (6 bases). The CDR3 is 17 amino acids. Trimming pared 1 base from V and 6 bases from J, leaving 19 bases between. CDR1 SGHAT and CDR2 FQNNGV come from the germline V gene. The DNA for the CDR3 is TGTGCCAGCAGCTTAGCCGGACAGCGGTCAACGCGCAATGAGCAGTTCTTC. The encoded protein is CASSLAGQRSTRNEQFF.

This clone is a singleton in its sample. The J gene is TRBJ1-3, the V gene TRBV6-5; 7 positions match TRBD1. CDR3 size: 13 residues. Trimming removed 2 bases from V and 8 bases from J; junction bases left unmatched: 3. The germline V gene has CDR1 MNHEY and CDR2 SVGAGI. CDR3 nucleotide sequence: TGTGCCAGCAGTTACAGGGGGCTTGACACCATATATTTT. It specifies CASSYRGLDTIYF.

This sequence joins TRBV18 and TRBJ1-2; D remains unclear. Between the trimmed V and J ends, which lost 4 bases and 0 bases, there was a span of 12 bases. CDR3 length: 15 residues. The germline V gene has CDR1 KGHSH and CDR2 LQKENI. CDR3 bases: TGTGCCAGCTCACGCATCTCGTTAGCTAACTATGGCTACACCTTC. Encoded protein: CASSRISLANYGYTF.

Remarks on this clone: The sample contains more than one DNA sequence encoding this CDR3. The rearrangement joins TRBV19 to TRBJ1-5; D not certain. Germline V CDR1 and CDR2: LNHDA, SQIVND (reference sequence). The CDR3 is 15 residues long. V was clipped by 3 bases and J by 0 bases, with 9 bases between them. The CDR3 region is CASSIAGYSNQPQHF. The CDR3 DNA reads TGTGCCAGTAGTATCGCGGGATATAGCAATCAGCCCCAGCATTTT. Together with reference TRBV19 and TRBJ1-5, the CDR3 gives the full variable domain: DGGITQSPKYLFRKEGQNVTLSCEQNLNHDAMYWYRQDPGQGLRLIYYSQIVNDFQKGDIAEGYSVSREKKESFPLTVTSAQKNPTAFYLCASSIAGYSNQPQHFGDGTRLSIL.

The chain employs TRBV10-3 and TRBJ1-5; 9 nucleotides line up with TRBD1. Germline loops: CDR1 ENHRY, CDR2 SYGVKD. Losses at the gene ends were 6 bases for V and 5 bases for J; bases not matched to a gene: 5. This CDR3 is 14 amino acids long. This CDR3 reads CAISPDRGDQPQHF. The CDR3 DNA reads TGTGCCATCAGCCCCGACAGGGGGGATCAGCCCCAGCATTTT.

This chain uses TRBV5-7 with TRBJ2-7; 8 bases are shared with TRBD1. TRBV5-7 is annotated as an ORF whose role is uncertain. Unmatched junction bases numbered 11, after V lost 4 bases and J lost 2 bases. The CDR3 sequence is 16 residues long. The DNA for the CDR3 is TGTGCCAGCAGCCAAACCCGGGACAGGAAAACCTACGAGCAGTACTTC. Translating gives CASSQTRDRKTYEQYF.

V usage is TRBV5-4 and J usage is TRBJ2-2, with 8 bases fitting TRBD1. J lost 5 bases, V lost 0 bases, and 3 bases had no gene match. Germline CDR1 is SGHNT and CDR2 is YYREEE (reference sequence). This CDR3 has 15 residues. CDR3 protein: CASSLGTGRTGELFF. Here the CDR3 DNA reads TGTGCCAGCAGCTTGGGGACAGGGAGAACCGGGGAGCTGTTTTTT.

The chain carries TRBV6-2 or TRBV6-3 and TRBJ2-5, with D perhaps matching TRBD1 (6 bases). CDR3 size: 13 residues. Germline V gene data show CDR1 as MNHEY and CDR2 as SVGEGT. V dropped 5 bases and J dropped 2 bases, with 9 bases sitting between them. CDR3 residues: CASSGQSQETQYF. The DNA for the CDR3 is TGTGCCAGCAGTGGACAGTCACAAGAGACCCAGTACTTC.

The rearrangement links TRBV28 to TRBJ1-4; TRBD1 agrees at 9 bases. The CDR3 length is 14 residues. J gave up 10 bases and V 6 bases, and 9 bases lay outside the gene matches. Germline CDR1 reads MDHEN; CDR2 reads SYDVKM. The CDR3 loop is CASSPTGGFGKLFF. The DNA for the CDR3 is TGTGCCAGCAGCCCGACAGGGGGATTCGGAAAACTGTTTTTT.

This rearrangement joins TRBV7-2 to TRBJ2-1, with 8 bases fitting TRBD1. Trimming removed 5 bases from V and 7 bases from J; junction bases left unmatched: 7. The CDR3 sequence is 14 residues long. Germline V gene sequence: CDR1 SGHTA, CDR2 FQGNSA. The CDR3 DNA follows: TGTGCCAGCAGCCTACTGGACAGGGAAAATGAGCAGTTCTTC. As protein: CASSLLDRENEQFF.

This chain's CDR3 is CASRLERTGGSNEKLFF. The DNA of the CDR3 is TGTGCAAGTCGCTTAGAGCGGACAGGGGGGAGTAATGAAAAACTGTTTTTT. J is TRBJ1-4 and V is TRBV12-2; TRBD1, the D gene given by the table, was not confirmed from the DNA. TRBV12-2 is a pseudogene locus. This CDR3 contains 17 residues.

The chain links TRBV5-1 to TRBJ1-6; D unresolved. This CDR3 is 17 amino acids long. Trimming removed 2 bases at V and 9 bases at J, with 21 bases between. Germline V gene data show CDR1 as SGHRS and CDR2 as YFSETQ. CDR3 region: CASSFSVAGWSSSPLHF. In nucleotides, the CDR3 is TGCGCCAGCAGCTTTTCGGTTGCGGGGTGGTCTAGTTCACCCCTCCACTTT. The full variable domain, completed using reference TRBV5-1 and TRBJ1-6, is KAGVTQTPRYLIKTRGQQVTLSCSPISGHRSVSWYQQTPGQGLQFLFEYFSETQRNKGNFPGRFSGRQFSNSRSEMNVSTLELGDSALYLCASSFSVAGWSSSPLHFGNGTRLTVT.

The chain's CDR3 is CASSPGQSNQPQHF. DNA of the CDR3: TGTGCCAGCAGCCCCGGACAGAGCAATCAGCCCCAGCATTTT. This rearrangement joins TRBV9 to TRBJ1-5; the D gene is possibly TRBD1 (6 bases). This CDR3 has 14 residues. Germline CDR1 SGDLS, CDR2 YYNGEE. V was pared by 4 bases and J by 1 base, with 9 bases between.

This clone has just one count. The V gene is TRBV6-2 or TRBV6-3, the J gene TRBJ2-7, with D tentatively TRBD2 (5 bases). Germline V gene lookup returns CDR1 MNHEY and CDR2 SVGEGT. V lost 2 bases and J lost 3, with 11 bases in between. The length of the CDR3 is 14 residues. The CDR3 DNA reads TGTGCCAGCAGTTACGACCGGGCGGGCTACGAGCAGTACTTC. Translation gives CASSYDRAGYEQYF.